These T cell receptor beta chains were read from a single sample in a study of shared clonotypes between healthy human individuals. This table comes from immunoSEQ multiplex PCR, and its TCRdb copy is limited to in-frame clones, with some not included. The table has more than 850,000 clones, about four fifths seen once. The sequenced sample consisted of memory CD4+ T cells from PBMCs. All receptors come from a man aged 18 to 30 in good health. Some clones in this sample may be carry-over from other donors' samples. CDR3s include the opening cysteine and the closing phenylalanine or tryptophan. A D gene is named only where the DNA matches it firmly. Size is stated for part of the rows, as once, few or many counts, or as a class when the clone is expanded.

size: .
D: .
J: TRBJ2-1
V: TRBV14
DNA: TGTGCCAGCAGGGGCTTGGGGATTGGGCAGTTCTTC
CDR3: CASRGLGIGQFF

size: .
D: .
J: TRBJ1-4
V: TRBV28
DNA: TGTGCCAGCAGTTCCTCGAGGGGAGCGGAAAAACTGTTTTTT
CDR3: CASSSSRGAEKLFF

size: .
D: TRBD2
J: TRBJ2-3
V: TRBV6-6
DNA: TGTGCCAGCAGTTCCTCCGGACTAGCGGGAGGTGCTCCGCAGTATTTT
CDR3: CASSSSGLAGGAPQYF

size: .
D: .
J: TRBJ2-2
V: TRBV11-1
DNA: TGTGCCAGCAGCTTGGGGCCCTCCGGGGGCTACGTCGGGGAGCTGTTTTTT
CDR3: CASSLGPSGGYVGELFF

size: .
D: TRBD1
J: TRBJ1-2
V: TRBV5-6
DNA: TGTGCCAGCAGCTCCAAGGACAGGGGGCATAGTGGCTACACCTTC
CDR3: CASSSKDRGHSGYTF

size: .
D: .
J: TRBJ2-5
V: TRBV5-1
DNA: TGCGCCAGCCTCGGGCAAACCAGGGGCGAGACCCAGTACTTC
CDR3: CASLGQTRGETQYF

size: .
D: .
J: TRBJ2-2
V: TRBV5-1
DNA: TGCGCCAGCAGCAGGTGGATGAGGGAAGGGGAGCTGTTTTTT
CDR3: CASSRWMREGELFF

size: .
D: .
J: TRBJ2-3
V: TRBV7-2
DNA: TGTGCCAGCAGCAAAGGGCCTTTGGGATGGAATACGCAGTATTTT
CDR3: CASSKGPLGWNTQYF

size: .
D: TRBD1
J: TRBJ2-3
V: TRBV28
DNA: TGTGCCAGCAGTTTTCGGGACAGGCACACAGATACGCAGTATTTT
CDR3: CASSFRDRHTDTQYF

size: .
D: TRBD2
J: TRBJ2-7
V: TRBV11-2
DNA: TGTGCCAGCAGCTTGGGGACTAGCGGGAACTACGAGCAGTACTTC
CDR3: CASSLGTSGNYEQYF

size: .
D: .
J: TRBJ1-2
V: TRBV6-5
DNA: TGTGCCAGCAGTTACCTAGGGAACTATGGCTACACCTTC
CDR3: CASSYLGNYGYTF

size: .
D: TRBD1
J: TRBJ2-1
V: TRBV5-4
DNA: TGTGCCAGCAGTTCCGGGACAGGGGCCAATGAGCAGTTCTTC
CDR3: CASSSGTGANEQFF

size: .
D: .
J: TRBJ1-1
V: TRBV28
DNA: TGTGCCTCGGGGAGACTGAACACTGAAGCTTTCTTT
CDR3: CASGRLNTEAFF

size: .
D: TRBD1
J: TRBJ2-7
V: TRBV4-1
DNA: TGCGCCAGCAGCCAACGGGACAGGGCGTACGAGCAGTACTTC
CDR3: CASSQRDRAYEQYF

size: .
D: TRBD1
J: TRBJ2-1
V: TRBV5-4
DNA: TGTGCCAGCAGCCCTGGACAGGGATCCTACAATGAGCAGTTCTTC
CDR3: CASSPGQGSYNEQFF

size: .
D: TRBD2
J: TRBJ2-2
V: TRBV5-1
DNA: TGCGCCAGCAGCGGACTAGCGGGAGCCCCCGGGGAGCTGTTTTTT
CDR3: CASSGLAGAPGELFF

size: .
D: .
J: TRBJ2-5
V: TRBV4-2
DNA: TGTGCCAGCAGCCCGGTATCGGGGACGGGGCAAGAGACCCAGTACTTC
CDR3: CASSPVSGTGQETQYF

size: .
D: .
J: TRBJ2-1
V: TRBV28
DNA: TGTGCCAGCAGTCCCAACCTCGGCGGGCAGTTCTTC
CDR3: CASSPNLGGQFF

size: .
D: .
J: TRBJ2-5
V: TRBV11-3
DNA: TGTGCCAGCAGCTCGCGGGTGGGGTTACAAGAGACCCAGTACTTC
CDR3: CASSSRVGLQETQYF

size: .
D: .
J: TRBJ2-2
V: TRBV14
DNA: TGTGCCAGCAGCCAAGATTTGAACCCAACCGGGGAGCTGTTTTTT
CDR3: CASSQDLNPTGELFF

size: .
D: .
J: TRBJ2-7
V: TRBV5-1
DNA: TGCGCCAGCAGCTTGGAACCCTACGGAGGCTACGAGCAGTACTTC
CDR3: CASSLEPYGGYEQYF

size: .
D: TRBD1
J: TRBJ1-4
V: TRBV5-8
DNA: TGTGCCAGCAGCTCGGGACAGATTAATGAAAAACTGTTTTTT
CDR3: CASSSGQINEKLFF

size: .
D: .
J: TRBJ2-7
V: TRBV5-6
DNA: TGTGCCAGCAGCGGGCGTCGGGGGTGGGAGCAGTACTTC
CDR3: CASSGRRGWEQYF

size: .
D: .
J: TRBJ1-3
V: TRBV27
DNA: TGTGCCAGCAGTTTATCAGGCAGGGGTCACAACACCATATATTTT
CDR3: CASSLSGRGHNTIYF

size: .
D: .
J: TRBJ1-1
V: TRBV6-5
DNA: TGTGCCAGCAGTTACTCGAGGGGGGGCACCCCGACAGCTTTCTTT
CDR3: CASSYSRGGTPTAFF

size: few
D: .
J: TRBJ1-2
V: TRBV30
DNA: TGTGCCTGGACAAGGGGGGACTATGGCTACACCTTC
CDR3: CAWTRGDYGYTF